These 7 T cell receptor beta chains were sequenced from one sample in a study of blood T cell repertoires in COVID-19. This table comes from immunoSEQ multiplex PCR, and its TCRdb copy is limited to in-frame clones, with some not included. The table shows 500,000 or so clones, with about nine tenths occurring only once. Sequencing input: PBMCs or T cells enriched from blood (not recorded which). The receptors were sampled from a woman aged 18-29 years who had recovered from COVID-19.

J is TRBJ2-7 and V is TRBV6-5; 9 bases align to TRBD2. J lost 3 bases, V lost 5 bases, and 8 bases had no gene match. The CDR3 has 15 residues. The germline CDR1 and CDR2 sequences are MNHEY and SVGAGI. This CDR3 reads CASSSRIAGVYEQYF. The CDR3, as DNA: TGTGCCAGCAGTAGCCGAATAGCGGGGGTCTACGAGCAGTACTTC.

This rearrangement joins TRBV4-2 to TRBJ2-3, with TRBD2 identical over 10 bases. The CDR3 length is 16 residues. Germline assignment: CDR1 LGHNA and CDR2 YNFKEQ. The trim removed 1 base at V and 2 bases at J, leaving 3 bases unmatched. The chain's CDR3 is CASSQGTSGSTDTQYF. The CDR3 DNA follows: TGTGCCAGCAGCCAAGGGACTAGCGGTTCCACAGATACGCAGTATTTT.

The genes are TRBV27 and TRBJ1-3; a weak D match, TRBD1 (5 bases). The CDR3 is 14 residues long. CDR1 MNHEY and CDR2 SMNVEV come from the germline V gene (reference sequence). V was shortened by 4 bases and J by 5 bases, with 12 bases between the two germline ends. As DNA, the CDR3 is TGTGCCAGCAGTTCCGGAGGGGCAAGAAACACCATATATTTT. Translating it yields CASSSGGARNTIYF.

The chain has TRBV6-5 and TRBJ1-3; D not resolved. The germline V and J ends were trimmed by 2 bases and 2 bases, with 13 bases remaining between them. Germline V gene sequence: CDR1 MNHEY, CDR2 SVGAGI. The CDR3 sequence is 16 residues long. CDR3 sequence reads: CASSYEIAGTGNTIYF. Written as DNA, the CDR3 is TGTGCCAGCAGTTACGAAATAGCGGGGACTGGAAACACCATATATTTT.

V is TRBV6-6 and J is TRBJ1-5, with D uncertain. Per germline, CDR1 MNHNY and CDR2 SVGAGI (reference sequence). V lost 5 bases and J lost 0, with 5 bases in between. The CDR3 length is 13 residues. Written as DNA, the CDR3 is TGTGCCAGCAGTCGCCTTAGCAATCAGCCCCAGCATTTT. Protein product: CASSRLSNQPQHF.

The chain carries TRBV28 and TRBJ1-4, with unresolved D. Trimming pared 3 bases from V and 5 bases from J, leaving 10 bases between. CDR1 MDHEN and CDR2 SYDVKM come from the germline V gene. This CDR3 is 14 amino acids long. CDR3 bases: TGTGCCAGCAGTTTTGGGCAGAACAATGAAAAACTGTTTTTT. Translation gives CASSFGQNNEKLFF.

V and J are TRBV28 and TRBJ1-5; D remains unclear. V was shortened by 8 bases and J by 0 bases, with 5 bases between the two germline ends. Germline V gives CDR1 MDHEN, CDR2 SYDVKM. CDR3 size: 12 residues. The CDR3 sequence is CASADSNQPQHF. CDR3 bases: TGTGCCAGCGCGGATAGCAATCAGCCCCAGCATTTT.